Listed below are T cell receptor beta chains from one sample, sequenced in a study of cytotoxic CD8 clonotypes in ibrutinib-treated CLL. Profiled with immunoSEQ multiplex PCR; TCRdb holds only in-frame clones, not every one. The sample holds about 39,000 clones; 55% to 80% are singletons and the top ten take about 7.4%. The sequenced sample was PBMCs, obtained at disease progression, from a patient treated with ibrutinib. Source of these receptors: a human donor with chronic lymphocytic leukemia. Both conserved end residues are trimmed from each CDR3. A D gene is named only where the DNA matches it firmly.

d_call	v_call	j_call	cdr3_aa
-	TRBV6-1	TRBJ2-7	ASSEDGAWGSYEQY
-	TRBV2	TRBJ1-5	ASSEVGGFNQPQH
TRBD2	TRBV18	TRBJ2-1	ASSPPGLAGDEQF
-	TRBV28	TRBJ2-7	ASSPEEDSYEQY
TRBD2	TRBV11-2	TRBJ2-1	ASSPGTSGDNEQF
-	TRBV13	TRBJ2-1	ASSLDGNEQF
-	TRBV14	TRBJ1-1	ASSPGVIGEAF
TRBD1	TRBV27	TRBJ1-1	ASSPLGQGKNTEAF
-	TRBV20-1	TRBJ2-1	SAIGGDEQF
TRBD2	TRBV4-1	TRBJ2-3	ASSQDGSGLVSRQY
TRBD1	TRBV29-1	TRBJ2-7	SVILQGALYEQY
-	TRBV5-4	TRBJ2-7	ASSLEGNEQY
TRBD2	TRBV11-3	TRBJ2-1	ASSLMAGGPVGEQF
-	TRBV5-5	TRBJ2-3	ASSFGGSTDTQY
TRBD1	TRBV13	TRBJ2-7	ASSYGTEGKQY
-	TRBV18	TRBJ2-3	ASSPIMTDTQY
TRBD1	TRBV29-1	TRBJ1-1	SARSTGGTEAF
-	TRBV29-1	TRBJ2-7	SGPTDSYEQY
TRBD1	TRBV5-1	TRBJ2-7	ASSFQGANLREQY
-	TRBV5-4	TRBJ2-2	ASSTTWTGELF
-	TRBV7-9	TRBJ1-5	ASSLEGTQPQH
-	TRBV28	TRBJ1-3	ASTLTAISGNTIY
TRBD2	TRBV7-6	TRBJ2-1	ASSYRTSGIYNEQF
TRBD2	TRBV7-8	TRBJ2-1	ASSFSGRALNEQF
-	TRBV7-9	TRBJ2-5	ASRKDVVTQY
-	TRBV7-7	TRBJ2-5	ASSPSGLGETQY
TRBD1	TRBV5-1	TRBJ2-7	ASSFLQGASYEQY
-	TRBV2	TRBJ1-3	ASTREMGGNTIY
-	TRBV10-3	TRBJ2-6	AISPGVAGANVLT
TRBD1	TRBV25-1	TRBJ1-2	ASSERTGRNYGYT
-	TRBV29-1	TRBJ2-3	SVHAPGLGIGTDTQY
-	TRBV27	TRBJ2-3	ASSLVPLSPPARADTQY
-	TRBV2	TRBJ2-5	ASTVARGAKTQY
TRBD1	TRBV28	TRBJ2-7	ASRNSGGTYEQY
-	TRBV19	TRBJ1-4	ASSIRGDTTNEKLF
-	TRBV28	TRBJ1-3	ASSFGTQSFPGNTIY
TRBD1	TRBV6-4	TRBJ2-3	ASSAGTGGDTQY
-	TRBV5-6	TRBJ2-1	ASSLMLAYDNEQF
TRBD2	TRBV5-4	TRBJ2-2	ASSPGLAGVGTGELF
-	TRBV27	TRBJ1-1	ASSLTRWWNTEAF
TRBD1	TRBV25-1	TRBJ2-7	ASSDNRGREQY
-	TRBV7-3	TRBJ2-2	ASSLGPVGELF
-	TRBV2	TRBJ1-6	ASRRVVNSPLH